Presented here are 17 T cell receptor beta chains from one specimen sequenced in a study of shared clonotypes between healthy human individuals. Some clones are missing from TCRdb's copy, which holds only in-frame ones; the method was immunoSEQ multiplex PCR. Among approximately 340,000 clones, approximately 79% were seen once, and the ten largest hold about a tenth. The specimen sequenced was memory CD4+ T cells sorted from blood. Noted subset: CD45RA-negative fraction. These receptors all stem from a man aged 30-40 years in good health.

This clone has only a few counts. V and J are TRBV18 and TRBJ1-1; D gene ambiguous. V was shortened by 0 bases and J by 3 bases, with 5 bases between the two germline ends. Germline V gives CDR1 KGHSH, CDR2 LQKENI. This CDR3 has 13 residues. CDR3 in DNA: TGTGCCAGCTCACCACCCGGACACACTGAAGCTTTCTTT. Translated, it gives CASSPPGHTEAFF.

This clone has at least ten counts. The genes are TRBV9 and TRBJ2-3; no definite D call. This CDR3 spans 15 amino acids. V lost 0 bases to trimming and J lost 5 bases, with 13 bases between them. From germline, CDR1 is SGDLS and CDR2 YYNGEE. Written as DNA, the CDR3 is TGTGCCAGCAGCGTAGAGTGGAGAAGTCTAGATACGCAGTATTTT. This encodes CASSVEWRSLDTQYF. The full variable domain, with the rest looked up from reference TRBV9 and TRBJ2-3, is DSGVTQTPKHLITATGQRVTLRCSPRSGDLSVYWYQQSLDQGLQFLIQYYNGEERAKGNILERFSAQQFPDLHSELNLSSLELGDSALYFCASSVEWRSLDTQYFGPGTRLTVL.

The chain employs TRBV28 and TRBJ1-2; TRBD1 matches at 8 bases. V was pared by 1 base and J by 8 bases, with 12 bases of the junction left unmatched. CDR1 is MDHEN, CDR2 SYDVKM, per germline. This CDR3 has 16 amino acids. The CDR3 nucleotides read TGTGCCAGCAGTTTATTCGATCAGGGGGCAACAGGCGGCTACACCTTC. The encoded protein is CASSLFDQGATGGYTF.

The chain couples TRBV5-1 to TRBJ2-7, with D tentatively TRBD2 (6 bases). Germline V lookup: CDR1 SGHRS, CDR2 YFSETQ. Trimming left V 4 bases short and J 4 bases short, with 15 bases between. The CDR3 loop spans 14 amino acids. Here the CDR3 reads CASSPSSGPYEQYF. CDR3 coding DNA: TGCGCCAGCAGCCCCAGTAGCGGACCATACGAGCAGTACTTC.

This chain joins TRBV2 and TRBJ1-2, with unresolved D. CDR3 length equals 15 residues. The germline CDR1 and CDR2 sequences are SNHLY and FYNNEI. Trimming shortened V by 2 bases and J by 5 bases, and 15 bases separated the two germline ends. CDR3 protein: CASSEQWSAGYGYTF. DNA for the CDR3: TGTGCCAGCAGTGAACAGTGGTCGGCGGGATATGGCTACACCTTC.

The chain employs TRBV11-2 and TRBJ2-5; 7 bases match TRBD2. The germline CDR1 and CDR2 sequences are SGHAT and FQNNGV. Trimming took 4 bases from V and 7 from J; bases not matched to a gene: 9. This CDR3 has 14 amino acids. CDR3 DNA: TGTGCCAGCAGCTCAAGTCTAGCGGATCCGACCCAGTACTTC. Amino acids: CASSSSLADPTQYF.

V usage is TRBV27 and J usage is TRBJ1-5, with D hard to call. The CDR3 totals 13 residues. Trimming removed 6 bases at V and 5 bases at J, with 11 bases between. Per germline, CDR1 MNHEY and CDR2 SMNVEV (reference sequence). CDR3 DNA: TGTGCCAGCAGCCCACGACGGGATCAGCCCCAGCATTTT. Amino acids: CASSPRRDQPQHF.

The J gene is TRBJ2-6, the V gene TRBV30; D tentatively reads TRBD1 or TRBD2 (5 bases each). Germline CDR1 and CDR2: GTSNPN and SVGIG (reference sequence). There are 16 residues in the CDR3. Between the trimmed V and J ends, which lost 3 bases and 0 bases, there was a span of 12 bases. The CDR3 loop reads CAWSWAGSSGANVLTF. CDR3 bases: TGTGCCTGGAGCTGGGCAGGGAGCTCTGGGGCCAACGTCCTGACTTTC.

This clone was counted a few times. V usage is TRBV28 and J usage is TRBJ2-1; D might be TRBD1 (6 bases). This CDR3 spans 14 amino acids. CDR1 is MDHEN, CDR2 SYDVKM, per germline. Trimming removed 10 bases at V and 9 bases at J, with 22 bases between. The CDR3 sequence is CATSGTTRYGEQFF. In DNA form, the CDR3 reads TGTGCCACCTCCGGGACAACAAGATATGGTGAGCAGTTCTTC.

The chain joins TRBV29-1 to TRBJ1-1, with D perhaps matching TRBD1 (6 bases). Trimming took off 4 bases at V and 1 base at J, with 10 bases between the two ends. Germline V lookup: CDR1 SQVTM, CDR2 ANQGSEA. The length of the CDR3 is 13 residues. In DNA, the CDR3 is TGCAGCGTTGGTAACAGGGAGAACACTGAAGCTTTCTTT. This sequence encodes CSVGNRENTEAFF.

CDR3 sequence (DNA): TGTGCCAGCATCCCCTCGGGGGACAGGGCTCGGGAGCAGTACTTC. This codes for CASIPSGDRAREQYF. This chain uses TRBV6-6 with TRBJ2-5; 9 nucleotides agree with TRBD1. The CDR3 covers 15 residues. From germline, CDR1 is MNHNY and CDR2 SVGAGI (reference sequence). The junction had 17 bases not matched to a gene; V was cut back by 7 bases and J by 11 bases.

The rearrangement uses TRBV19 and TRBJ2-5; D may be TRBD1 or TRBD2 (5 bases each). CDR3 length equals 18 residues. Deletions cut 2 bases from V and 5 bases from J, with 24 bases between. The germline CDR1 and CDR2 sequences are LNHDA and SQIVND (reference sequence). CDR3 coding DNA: TGTGCCAGTAGTATAACCACTTTCGGGACCCAGTTACGGGAGACCCAGTACTTC. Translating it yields CASSITTFGTQLRETQYF.

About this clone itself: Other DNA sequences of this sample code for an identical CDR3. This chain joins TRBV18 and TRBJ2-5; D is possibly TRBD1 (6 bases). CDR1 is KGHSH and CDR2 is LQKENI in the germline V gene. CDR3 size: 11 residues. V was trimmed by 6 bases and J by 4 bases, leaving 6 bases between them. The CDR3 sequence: CASSDRETQYF. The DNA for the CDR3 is TGTGCCAGCTCGGACAGAGAGACCCAGTACTTC.

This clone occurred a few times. The DNA for the CDR3 is TGTGCCAGTATCTTAAGAGGGCGGGGAAGCGCTGAAGCTTTCTTT. This codes for CASILRGRGSAEAFF. The chain combines TRBV28 with TRBJ1-1; D is unclear. This CDR3 has 15 amino acids. Trimming stripped 9 bases from V and 6 bases from J, with 23 bases between. Germline V gives CDR1 MDHEN, CDR2 SYDVKM. Looking up the rest from reference TRBV28 and TRBJ1-1 gives the full variable domain: DVKVTQSSRYLVKRTGEKVFLECVQDMDHENMFWYRQDPGLGLRLIYFSYDVKMKEKGDIPEGYSVSREKKERFSLILESASTNQTSMYLCASILRGRGSAEAFFGQGTRLTVV.

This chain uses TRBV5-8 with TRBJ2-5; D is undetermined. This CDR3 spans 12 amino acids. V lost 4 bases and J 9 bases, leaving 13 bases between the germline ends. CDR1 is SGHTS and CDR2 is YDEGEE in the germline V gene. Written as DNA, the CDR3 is TGTGCCAGCAGCCCGACCGCTATGGCCCAGTACTTC. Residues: CASSPTAMAQYF.

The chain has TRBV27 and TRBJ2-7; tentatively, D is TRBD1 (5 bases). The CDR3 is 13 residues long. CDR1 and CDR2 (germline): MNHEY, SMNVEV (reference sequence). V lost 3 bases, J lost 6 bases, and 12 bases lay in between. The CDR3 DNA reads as TGTGCCAGCAGTTTGAAAGGGGCCAGCGAGCAGTACTTC. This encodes CASSLKGASEQYF.

The CDR3 DNA reads TGTGCCAGCAGAGACCTTCAGGGGGCCTTCCATTACGAGCAGTACTTC. This gives the protein CASRDLQGAFHYEQYF. The chain is built from TRBV2 and TRBJ2-7; 8 positions match TRBD1. The CDR3 consists of 16 residues. V was clipped by 6 bases and J by 4 bases; unmatched bases: 14. Germline values: CDR1 SNHLY, CDR2 FYNNEI. The full variable domain, in which reference TRBV2 and TRBJ2-7 provide the parts outside the CDR3, is EPEVTQTPSHQVTQMGQEVILRCVPISNHLYFYWYRQILGQKVEFLVSFYNNEISEKSEIFDDQFSVERPDGSNFTLKIRSTKLEDSAMYFCASRDLQGAFHYEQYFGPGTRLTVT.